Listed below are T cell receptor beta chains from one sample, sequenced in a study of cytomegalovirus exposure and HLA in healthy donors. Sequencing used immunoSEQ multiplex PCR; TCRdb keeps in-frame clones, though not all of them. The repertoire includes about 160,000 clones, about 80% of them detected once, and about 1.3% sits in the top ten. The sample was PBMCs. All receptors come from a woman in her fifties or sixties in good health and CMV-seronegative. Each CDR3 is given with its conserved first and last residue. The D gene is left open where the match is weak. Clone size is not always given. Where it is, it says once, few, many or a class for expanded clones.

v_gene: TRBV13
abundance: few
j_gene: TRBJ1-2
d_gene: TRBD1
CDR3nt: TGTGCCAGCAGCTCCTTGACAGGGCTAGAAGGCTACACCTTC
CDR3aa: CASSSLTGLEGYTF

v_gene: TRBV28
abundance: .
j_gene: TRBJ2-1
d_gene: TRBD1
CDR3nt: TGTGCCAGCAACCGACAGGGGGTCTACAATGAGCAGTTCTTC
CDR3aa: CASNRQGVYNEQFF

v_gene: TRBV7-6
abundance: .
j_gene: TRBJ2-7
d_gene: .
CDR3nt: TGTGCCAGCAGCTTAGTAGGTGGACTCGTCTACGAGCAGTACTTC
CDR3aa: CASSLVGGLVYEQYF

v_gene: TRBV6-5
abundance: .
j_gene: TRBJ1-1
d_gene: .
CDR3nt: TGTGCCAGCAAAGACGGACAGCTAAACACTGAAGCTTTCTTT
CDR3aa: CASKDGQLNTEAFF

v_gene: TRBV11-3
abundance: .
j_gene: TRBJ2-5
d_gene: TRBD1
CDR3nt: TGTGCCAGCAGCCGGGGACAGGGGCATTCTTCCGAGACCCAGTACTTC
CDR3aa: CASSRGQGHSSETQYF

v_gene: TRBV5-6
abundance: once
j_gene: TRBJ2-2
d_gene: TRBD1
CDR3nt: TGTGCCAGTCTGACAGGGATACGGAACACCGGGGAGCTGTTTTTT
CDR3aa: CASLTGIRNTGELFF

v_gene: TRBV2
abundance: .
j_gene: TRBJ2-1
d_gene: .
CDR3nt: TGTGCCAGCAGGCCGCGGCAAAACTACAATGAGCAGTTCTTC
CDR3aa: CASRPRQNYNEQFF

v_gene: TRBV2
abundance: .
j_gene: TRBJ2-1
d_gene: .
CDR3nt: TGTGCCAGCAGTTCGCGTGTTACCTACAATGAGCAGTTCTTC
CDR3aa: CASSSRVTYNEQFF

v_gene: TRBV6-1
abundance: .
j_gene: TRBJ1-6
d_gene: TRBD1
CDR3nt: TGTGCCAGCGGGACAGGGGTTAATTCACCCCTCCACTTT
CDR3aa: CASGTGVNSPLHF

v_gene: TRBV28
abundance: many
j_gene: TRBJ1-4
d_gene: TRBD1
CDR3nt: TGTGCCAGCAGTTTAATGGGACAGTGGGAAAAACTGTTTTTT
CDR3aa: CASSLMGQWEKLFF

v_gene: TRBV4-3
abundance: .
j_gene: TRBJ2-7
d_gene: .
CDR3nt: TGCGCCAGCAGCCAAGAATCGGGGTTCTCCTACGAGCAGTACTTC
CDR3aa: CASSQESGFSYEQYF

v_gene: TRBV19
abundance: once
j_gene: TRBJ1-5
d_gene: .
CDR3nt: TGTGCCAGTAGTCGACAGGTTTCCAGTCAGCCCCAGCATTTT
CDR3aa: CASSRQVSSQPQHF

v_gene: TRBV10-3
abundance: .
j_gene: TRBJ1-1
d_gene: .
CDR3nt: TGTGCCATCACCGCGACAGGAAACACTGAAGCTTTCTTT
CDR3aa: CAITATGNTEAFF

v_gene: TRBV15
abundance: .
j_gene: TRBJ2-3
d_gene: TRBD2
CDR3nt: TGTGCCACCAGCAGGGGATTACTAGTGGGGGGGATGACAGATACGCAGTATTTT
CDR3aa: CATSRGLLVGGMTDTQYF

v_gene: TRBV30
abundance: once
j_gene: TRBJ1-4
d_gene: .
CDR3nt: TGTGCCTGGAGTGTATCGATTGGGGCCAGGGGTAATGAAAAACTGTTTTTT
CDR3aa: CAWSVSIGARGNEKLFF

v_gene: TRBV28
abundance: .
j_gene: TRBJ2-3
d_gene: TRBD2
CDR3nt: TGTGCCAGCAGTTTGGAGGCTAGCGGGGTCCTCGCTACGCAGTATTTT
CDR3aa: CASSLEASGVLATQYF

v_gene: TRBV7-2
abundance: .
j_gene: TRBJ2-1
d_gene: .
CDR3nt: TGTGCCAGCAGCTTCCCTCCGGGACTGAGTCACAATGGGCAGTTCTTC
CDR3aa: CASSFPPGLSHNGQFF

v_gene: TRBV27
abundance: once
j_gene: TRBJ2-2
d_gene: .
CDR3nt: TGTGCCAGCAGTTTGGGGCCTGAGAACACCGGGGAGCTGTTTTTT
CDR3aa: CASSLGPENTGELFF

v_gene: TRBV4-3
abundance: few
j_gene: TRBJ2-1
d_gene: TRBD1
CDR3nt: TGCGCCAGCAGCCTCGGACAGGGCTCCTACAATGAGCAGTTCTTC
CDR3aa: CASSLGQGSYNEQFF

v_gene: TRBV11-2
abundance: .
j_gene: TRBJ1-3
d_gene: TRBD1
CDR3nt: TGTGCCAGCAGCTTACAGGACAGGGCTGGAAACACCATATATTTT
CDR3aa: CASSLQDRAGNTIYF

v_gene: TRBV6-4
abundance: .
j_gene: TRBJ2-1
d_gene: TRBD2
CDR3nt: TGTGCCAGCAGGGTGACCTCCGGGGGGACCTACAATGAGCAGTTCTTC
CDR3aa: CASRVTSGGTYNEQFF

v_gene: TRBV28
abundance: .
j_gene: TRBJ2-7
d_gene: .
CDR3nt: TGTGCCAGCAGTTTATGGGGAGGTCTAGGTTCCTACGAGCAGTACTTC
CDR3aa: CASSLWGGLGSYEQYF

v_gene: TRBV7-9
abundance: .
j_gene: TRBJ2-7
d_gene: .
CDR3nt: TGTGCCAGCGAACAGCTGACTACCACCTACGAGCAGTACTTC
CDR3aa: CASEQLTTTYEQYF

v_gene: TRBV28
abundance: .
j_gene: TRBJ1-4
d_gene: .
CDR3nt: TGTGCCAGCAGGAAGCCGGGACACCTAACTGAAAAACTGTTTTTT
CDR3aa: CASRKPGHLTEKLFF

v_gene: TRBV11-2
abundance: .
j_gene: TRBJ2-7
d_gene: TRBD2
CDR3nt: TGTGCCAGCAGCAACCCCGGACTAGTGGGAGGTGGGTACGAGCAGTACTTC
CDR3aa: CASSNPGLVGGGYEQYF

v_gene: TRBV28
abundance: .
j_gene: TRBJ2-7
d_gene: TRBD1
CDR3nt: TGTGCCAGCAGGTATGGACAGGGCACCTACGAGCAGTACTTC
CDR3aa: CASRYGQGTYEQYF

v_gene: TRBV7-9
abundance: .
j_gene: TRBJ2-7
d_gene: .
CDR3nt: TGTGCCAGCAGCTTATCACAACGGGTCCCCTACGAGCAGTACTTC
CDR3aa: CASSLSQRVPYEQYF

v_gene: TRBV6-1
abundance: .
j_gene: TRBJ1-6
d_gene: .
CDR3nt: TGTGCCAGCATCTTTCTGGGGCATAATTCACCCCTCCACTTT
CDR3aa: CASIFLGHNSPLHF

v_gene: TRBV7-6
abundance: .
j_gene: TRBJ1-3
d_gene: .
CDR3nt: TGTGCCAGCAGCTCTTACTCTGGAAACACCATATATTTT
CDR3aa: CASSSYSGNTIYF

v_gene: TRBV29-1
abundance: .
j_gene: TRBJ1-1
d_gene: .
CDR3nt: TGCAGCGGGAGGAGGAACACTGAAGCTTTCTTT
CDR3aa: CSGRRNTEAFF

v_gene: TRBV28
abundance: .
j_gene: TRBJ1-3
d_gene: TRBD1
CDR3nt: TGTGCCAGCAGTTCCCGGACAGGGAATTTCCCCATATATTTT
CDR3aa: CASSSRTGNFPIYF

v_gene: TRBV11-3
abundance: .
j_gene: TRBJ1-5
d_gene: .
CDR3nt: TGTGCCAGCAGCTTCGGAGGGGCGAGTTATAGCAATCAGCCCCAGCATTTT
CDR3aa: CASSFGGASYSNQPQHF

v_gene: TRBV5-1
abundance: .
j_gene: TRBJ2-5
d_gene: .
CDR3nt: TGCGCCAGCAGCTTTCAACCGACAGGTTGGGGAAGCCAGTACTTC
CDR3aa: CASSFQPTGWGSQYF

v_gene: TRBV29-1
abundance: .
j_gene: TRBJ2-1
d_gene: .
CDR3nt: TGCAGCGTTTGGAGCCTAATATATTACAATGAGCAGTTCTTC
CDR3aa: CSVWSLIYYNEQFF

v_gene: TRBV19
abundance: .
j_gene: TRBJ1-2
d_gene: TRBD1
CDR3nt: TGTGCCAGTAGTATTCAGGGGGTGGTAAACTATGGCTACACCTTC
CDR3aa: CASSIQGVVNYGYTF

v_gene: TRBV4-2
abundance: .
j_gene: TRBJ2-3
d_gene: TRBD1
CDR3nt: TGTGCCAGCAGCCCGGGACAGGTAAATACAGATACGCAGTATTTT
CDR3aa: CASSPGQVNTDTQYF

v_gene: TRBV30
abundance: few
j_gene: TRBJ2-1
d_gene: TRBD2
CDR3nt: TGTGCCTGGAGTCCCACTCTACTAGCGGGAGGGTACAATGAGCAGTTCTTC
CDR3aa: CAWSPTLLAGGYNEQFF

v_gene: TRBV27
abundance: once
j_gene: TRBJ2-1
d_gene: .
CDR3nt: TGTGCCAGCATCCCCGGCGGGCCCTCCTACAATGAGCAGTTCTTC
CDR3aa: CASIPGGPSYNEQFF

v_gene: TRBV5-4
abundance: .
j_gene: TRBJ2-5
d_gene: .
CDR3nt: TGTGCCAGCAGCTTGACGGGAGCAGGGAAGACCCAGTACTTC
CDR3aa: CASSLTGAGKTQYF

v_gene: TRBV7-6
abundance: .
j_gene: TRBJ2-5
d_gene: TRBD1
CDR3nt: TGTGCCAGCAGCTTAGTGAGGGGGCGGGAGACCCAGTACTTC
CDR3aa: CASSLVRGRETQYF